One sample yielded the 14 T cell receptor beta chains listed below, sequenced in a study of T cells in Graves' hyperthyroidism and ophthalmopathy. Researchers took RNA transcripts and amplified the TCR beta CDR3 regions from them. An initial round of RT-PCR targeting the TCR CDR3 relied on the HTBI primer set. TCRdb analysed the multiplex PCR reads with MiXCR anew, one entry per CDR3 protein. Of around 350,000 distinct CDR3 sequences in the sample, less than 20% were seen once. Sequencing input: blood. The source is a woman younger than 30 with Graves' hyperthyroidism that later progressed to Graves' ophthalmopathy.

This clonotype was seen ten or more times. The chain employs TRBV29-1 and TRBJ2-7; the D gene is possibly TRBD1 (5 bases). This CDR3 comprises 11 residues. V lost 5 bases to trimming and J lost 4 bases, with 9 bases between them. Germline V gives CDR1 SQVTM, CDR2 ANQGSEA. CDR3 sequence reads: CSVFQGYEQYF. The CDR3 DNA follows: TGCAGCGTTTTCCAGGGTTACGAGCAGTACTTC.

This clonotype was recorded at least ten times. This chain uses TRBV7-9 with TRBJ2-1, with TRBD2 matching over 8 bases. The CDR3 sequence is 15 residues long. Germline V gene sequence: CDR1 SEHNR, CDR2 FQNEAQ (reference sequence). V was pared by 4 bases and J by 4 bases, with 6 bases of the junction left unmatched. CDR3 coding DNA: TGTGCCAGCAGCTCAACTAGCGGAGCTTACAATGAGCAGTTCTTC. As protein: CASSSTSGAYNEQFF.

This clonotype was recorded at least ten times. The chain combines TRBV12-3 or TRBV12-4 with TRBJ1-6; no clear D gene. CDR3 length: 15 residues. The ends were cut back, 6 bases at V and 5 bases at J, with 14 bases in the middle. The CDR3 loop is CASSPSKRNNSPLHF. The CDR3 DNA sequence: TGTGCCAGCAGCCCCAGTAAGCGGAATAATTCACCCCTCCACTTT.

This clonotype was seen at least ten times. The chain has TRBV5-6 and TRBJ2-3; D ambiguous. CDR1 and CDR2 (germline): SGHDT, YYEEEE. V lost 4 bases and J 2 bases, leaving 5 bases between the germline ends. This CDR3 contains 12 residues. The CDR3 DNA is TGTGCCAGCAGCGCTTACACAGATACGCAGTATTTT. Its translation is CASSAYTDTQYF.

At least ten counts were recorded for this clonotype. This chain joins TRBV2 and TRBJ2-1, with D possibly being TRBD2 (5 bases). Per germline, CDR1 SNHLY and CDR2 FYNNEI. CDR3 length equals 17 residues. V was trimmed by 4 bases and J by 5 bases, leaving 21 bases between them. Written as DNA, the CDR3 is TGTGCCAGCAGTGCCTCCCTACTAGGCGGTAGAAACAATGAGCAGTTCTTC. Protein product: CASSASLLGGRNNEQFF.

The sample holds a few counts of this clonotype. The chain is built from TRBV6-2 or TRBV6-3 and TRBJ2-7, with 8 positions matching TRBD1. Germline-derived CDR1 and CDR2 are MNHEY and SVGEGT. Trimming removed 2 bases from V and 1 base from J; junction bases left unmatched: 7. The CDR3 is 16 residues long. Here the CDR3 DNA reads TGTGCCAGCAGTTACCAGGGGGCTCCTCTATCCTACGAGCAGTACTTC. It yields the protein CASSYQGAPLSYEQYF.

This clonotype was counted ten times or more. The V gene is TRBV3-1, the J gene TRBJ2-7; 7 bases are shared with TRBD2. The CDR3 runs to 16 residues. Looked up from germline, CDR1 is LGHDT and CDR2 is YNNKEL (reference sequence). V shed 3 bases and J 2 bases; nucleotides not matched to a gene: 10. In DNA form, the CDR3 reads TGTGCCAGCAGCCACCGACTCGGGGGGAGGGCCTACGAGCAGTACTTC. It yields the protein CASSHRLGGRAYEQYF.

This clonotype occurred many times. The rearrangement uses TRBV2 and TRBJ2-7; unclear D gene. The V and J ends lost 5 bases and 2 bases respectively, with 7 bases between them. CDR1 is SNHLY and CDR2 is FYNNEI in the germline V gene. CDR3 size: 12 residues. The CDR3 is CASSFAAYEQYF. The CDR3 DNA reads TGTGCCAGCAGTTTCGCGGCCTACGAGCAGTACTTC.

This clonotype has a count of ten or more. In nucleotides, the CDR3 is TGCAGCGTTGCCCTAGCCTCCTACAATGAGCAGTTCTTC. It is translated as CSVALASYNEQFF. The J gene is TRBJ2-1, the V gene TRBV29-1; a possible D gene is TRBD2 (5 bases). This CDR3 has 13 residues. V was clipped by 4 bases and J by 0 bases, with 7 bases between them. From germline, CDR1 is SQVTM and CDR2 ANQGSEA.

Details on this clonotype: This may arise from a read error, as a much more abundant clone is one base away. The rearrangement joins TRBV20-1 to TRBJ2-5, with D possibly called TRBD1 or TRBD2 (6 bases each). The CDR3 is 13 residues long. From germline, CDR1 is DFQATT and CDR2 SNEGSKA (reference sequence). The CDR3 region has the DNA TGCAGTGCTAGAAGGGGGGCCAGAGAGATCCAGTACTTC. It encodes CSARRGAREIQYF.

This clonotype was seen ten or more times. The chain uses TRBV3-1 and TRBJ2-7; D is unresolved. The V gene lost 1 base and the J gene lost 3 bases, with 10 bases spanning the gap. There are 14 residues in the CDR3. Germline loops: CDR1 LGHDT, CDR2 YNNKEL (reference sequence). The CDR3 is CASSQVRQSYEQYF. The CDR3 DNA reads TGTGCCAGCAGCCAAGTCCGGCAGAGCTACGAGCAGTACTTC.

This clonotype was recorded at least ten times. V gene TRBV27 combines with J gene TRBJ1-5, with no clear D. The germline V gene has CDR1 MNHEY and CDR2 SMNVEV (reference sequence). CDR3 size: 15 residues. V lost 3 bases and J lost 0, with 9 bases in between. The CDR3 bases are TGTGCCAGCAGTTTTTTTAAGGGTAGCAATCAGCCCCAGCATTTT. It specifies CASSFFKGSNQPQHF.

At least ten counts were recorded for this clonotype. V and J are TRBV7-9 and TRBJ1-5; D call uncertain. V shed 1 base and J shed 3 bases, with 10 bases lying between them. There are 15 residues in the CDR3. CDR1 and CDR2 (germline): SEHNR, FQNEAQ (reference sequence). CDR3 in amino acids: CASSLGSTHNQPQHF. CDR3 nucleotides: TGTGCCAGCAGCTTAGGGAGTACCCACAATCAGCCCCAGCATTTT.

This clonotype was seen many times. The chain combines TRBV10-3 with TRBJ2-1; 7 nucleotides line up with TRBD2. Germline trimming cut 4 bases from V and 8 bases from J; bases unmatched to any gene: 5. This CDR3 is 13 amino acids long. Germline-derived CDR1 and CDR2 are ENHRY and SYGVKD. The CDR3 sequence is CAISARLADEQFF. DNA for the CDR3: TGTGCCATCAGTGCCCGACTAGCCGATGAGCAGTTCTTC.